The 21 T cell receptor beta chains in this list originate from one sample, sequenced in a study of vaccination and CD4 T cells after COVID-19 (dated by TCRdb to 2022 to 2024). The library was made by PCR. Sequencing was carried out with an Illumina iSeq 100. At the Johns Hopkins FTIC core, DNA from the cultured CD4+ T cells underwent TCR sequencing with the Oncomine TCR Beta short-read assay. TCRdb handled the public reads itself, with Q25 trimming in fastp and clone calling in MiXCR, and kept productive beta chains. A single entry per CDR3 protein holds the most common genes and DNA from its merged rows. The sample table lists fewer than 15,000 distinct CDR3 sequences, approximately 55% of them with a count of one. The top ten hold approximately 10% of the sample. The label giving this sample's treatment or condition can be read as: roughly 10-day PBMC culture with coronavirus spike peptide pools or control peptides (ViraFEST assay).

Their specific antigens are unknown. Sequenced: CD4+ T cells from blood, cultured in vitro. The receptors were gathered from a human donor who had recovered from COVID-19.

By sample fraction, this clonotype is medium-sized. V is TRBV21-1 and J is TRBJ2-4; the D segment call TRBD1 is taken from the table without a DNA check. TRBV21-1 is described as a pseudogene. This CDR3 comprises 16 residues. CDR3 protein: CASSKGGRGQGNIQYF. The CDR3 nucleotides read TGTGCCAGCAGCAAGGGGGGCAGGGGGCAGGGAAACATTCAGTACTTC.

The chain uses TRBV20-1 and TRBJ2-3; D gene ambiguous. V dropped 3 bases and J dropped 3 bases, with 16 bases sitting between them. The CDR3 totals 15 residues. CDR1 DFQATT and CDR2 SNEGSKA come from the germline V gene (reference sequence). CDR3 loop: CSARGSLVRTDTQYF. CDR3 DNA sequence: TGCAGTGCTAGGGGGTCCCTAGTTAGGACAGATACGCAGTATTTT.

The sample holds a few counts of this clonotype. The chain combines TRBV11-1 with TRBJ2-5, with TRBD2 matching 13 bases. The CDR3 is 15 amino acids. Trimming cost V 5 bases and J 8 bases; bases outside gene matches: 8. Germline V lookup: CDR1 SGHAT, CDR2 FQDESV (reference sequence). CDR3 nucleotide sequence: TGTGCCAGCAGCCGGGGACTAGCGGGACCAGAAACCCAGTACTTC. It is translated as CASSRGLAGPETQYF.

J is TRBJ2-1 and V is TRBV24-1, with D unclear. Trimming removed 3 bases at V and 0 bases at J, with 11 bases between. The germline V gene encodes CDR1 KGHDR and CDR2 SFDVKD. The CDR3 is 16 amino acids. The CDR3, as DNA: TGTGCCACCAGTGATCCCGGACCAAGCTCCTACAATGAGCAGTTCTTC. Its protein product is CATSDPGPSSYNEQFF.

The chain uses TRBV7-9 and TRBJ1-6; D is unclear. The CDR3 consists of 15 residues. Germline CDR1 and CDR2: SEHNR and FQNEAQ (reference sequence). V lost 4 bases, J lost 5 bases, and 12 bases lay in between. DNA of the CDR3: TGTGCCAGCAGCTCATCCCCCGTAAATAATTCACCCCTCCACTTT. This sequence encodes CASSSSPVNNSPLHF. Looking up the rest from reference TRBV7-9 and TRBJ1-6 gives the full variable domain: DTGVSQNPRHKITKRGQNVTFRCDPISEHNRLYWYRQTLGQGPEFLTYFQNEAQLEKSRLLSDRFSAERPKGSFSTLEIQRTEQGDSAMYLCASSSSPVNNSPLHFGNGTRLTVT.

This clonotype appeared a few times. In DNA, the CDR3 is TGTGCCAGCACCACAACCAGGGGGGATGGCTACACCTTC. It specifies CASTTTRGDGYTF. The chain has TRBV2 and TRBJ1-2; 7 bases agree with TRBD1. The CDR3 loop spans 13 amino acids. Germline CDR1 SNHLY, CDR2 FYNNEI. The J segment lost 6 bases and the V segment lost 7 bases, leaving 8 bases of the junction unmatched.

About this clonotype itself: Compared with germline, one end of the junction differs, possibly owing to a read error. The chain carries TRBV6-2 or TRBV6-3 and TRBJ1-1; D is unclear. Germline-derived CDR1 and CDR2 are MNHEY and SVGEGT. CDR3 size: 14 residues. In nucleotides, the CDR3 is TGTGCCAGCACCTTCGAAGGCTACTTCACTGAAGCTTCCTTT. This codes for CASTFEGYFTEASF.

The chain uses TRBV7-2 and TRBJ2-3; 10 positions match TRBD2. V was pared by 5 bases and J by 0 bases, with 8 bases of the junction left unmatched. The CDR3 length is 17 residues. Per the germline V gene, CDR1 is SGHTA and CDR2 is FQGNSA. The DNA for the CDR3 is TGTGCCAGCAGCCCCCTCGGACTAGCGGCTAGCACAGATACGCAGTATTTT. Protein product: CASSPLGLAASTDTQYF.

The chain uses TRBV7-2 and TRBJ2-7, with D possibly matching TRBD1 (6 bases). From germline, CDR1 is SGHTA and CDR2 FQGNSA. V lost 5 bases and J 3 bases, leaving 20 bases between the germline ends. The CDR3 is made up of 16 amino acids. The CDR3 loop reads CASSVQKTGWGYEQYF. CDR3 nucleotide sequence: TGTGCCAGCAGCGTTCAAAAGACAGGTTGGGGCTACGAGCAGTACTTC.

The chain has TRBV28 and TRBJ1-5; D is undetermined. V was shortened by 4 bases and J by 4 bases, with 8 bases between the two germline ends. CDR1 and CDR2 from the germline V gene are MDHEN and SYDVKM. CDR3 length: 13 amino acids. The CDR3 DNA is TGTGCCAGCAGTTGGGTCGGTAATCAGCCCCAGCATTTT. The encoded protein is CASSWVGNQPQHF.

The gene calls are TRBV19 and TRBJ2-3; 7 bases agree with TRBD1. The V segment lost 7 bases and the J segment 4 bases; nucleotides outside the gene matches: 8. The CDR3 contains 14 residues. CDR1 LNHDA and CDR2 SQIVND come from the germline V gene (reference sequence). The CDR3 nucleotides are TGTGCCAGTAATCGGCAGGGGGTGGCAGATACGCAGTATTTT. It codes for CASNRQGVADTQYF.

This clonotype has a handful of counts. This chain joins TRBV20-1 and TRBJ1-2; maybe TRBD1 (6 bases). Germline lookup yields CDR1 DFQATT and CDR2 SNEGSKA (reference sequence). Trimming stripped 3 bases from V and 8 bases from J, with 19 bases between. CDR3 length: 14 amino acids. The CDR3 sequence is CSASNFAGAAGYTF. In nucleotides, the CDR3 is TGCAGTGCTAGTAACTTCGCAGGGGCTGCGGGCTACACCTTC.

CDR3 coding DNA: TGTGCCAGCAGTGAACCCCGTTATAGCAATCAGCCCCAGCATTTT. Translated, it gives CASSEPRYSNQPQHF. The chain couples TRBV6-1 to TRBJ1-5, with unresolved D. Trimming shortened V by 2 bases and J by 0 bases, and 8 bases separated the two germline ends. Germline V CDR1 and CDR2: MNHNS, SASEGT. CDR3 length equals 15 residues.

The rearrangement joins TRBV6-1 to TRBJ1-2; a weak D match, TRBD1 (5 bases). V lost 7 bases and J 4 bases, leaving 13 bases between the germline ends. CDR3 length equals 13 residues. CDR1 and CDR2 from the germline V gene are MNHNS and SASEGT. The CDR3 DNA sequence: TGTGCCAGCACACAGGCAGGGCTCTATGGCTACACCTTC. This gives the protein CASTQAGLYGYTF.

The chain uses TRBV20-1 and TRBJ1-1; 9 bases are a match to TRBD1. The CDR3 is 12 residues long. Germline V gives CDR1 DFQATT, CDR2 SNEGSKA (reference sequence). The trim removed 6 bases at V and 4 bases at J, leaving 3 bases unmatched. The CDR3 sequence is CSAGQGFTEAFF. Written as DNA, the CDR3 is TGCAGTGCAGGACAGGGGTTCACTGAAGCTTTCTTT.

V and J are TRBV30 and TRBJ1-6, with D perhaps TRBD1 (6 bases). Trimming removed 5 bases at V and 7 bases at J, with 12 bases between. This CDR3 region has 13 residues. CDR1 and CDR2 (germline): GTSNPN, SVGIG (reference sequence). DNA for the CDR3: TGTGCCTGGGGGCGTAGGGGGAATTCACCCCTCCACTTT. It encodes CAWGRRGNSPLHF.

The chain has TRBV20-1 and TRBJ1-1, with D possibly matching TRBD1 (6 bases). Trimming left V 3 bases short and J 6 bases short, with 20 bases between. CDR3 size: 15 residues. Germline-derived CDR1 and CDR2 are DFQATT and SNEGSKA (reference sequence). CDR3 in DNA: TGCAGTGCTAGGAGGGGGTTTTTGGGGGTCGCTGAAGCTTTCTTT. Encoded protein: CSARRGFLGVAEAFF.

The chain recombines TRBV20-1 with TRBJ2-7; D possibly uses TRBD1 or TRBD2 (5 bases each). Trimming stripped 4 bases from V and 8 bases from J, with 18 bases between. The CDR3 has 13 amino acids. CDR1 and CDR2 (germline): DFQATT, SNEGSKA (reference sequence). For the CDR3, the DNA is TGCAGTGCTACCCACCGGGACCTCCATCAGCAGTACTTC. Translating it yields CSATHRDLHQQYF.

The V gene is TRBV12-3 or TRBV12-4, the J gene TRBJ2-7; D unresolved. The CDR3 loop spans 11 amino acids. Deletions cut 3 bases from V and 6 bases from J, with 6 bases between. The CDR3 here is CASSFLLEQYF. The CDR3 bases are TGTGCCAGCAGTTTCCTCCTCGAGCAGTACTTC.

This clonotype qualifies as medium-sized. Germline and junction disagree at one end, which may indicate a read error. The rearrangement uses TRBV19 and TRBJ2-1; no definite D call. The CDR3 is made up of 13 amino acids. Germline CDR1 and CDR2: LNHDA and SQIVND (reference sequence). The CDR3 region has the DNA TGTGCCAGTAGTATTTCCAGGTACAACGAGCAGTTCTTC. Its translation is CASSISRYNEQFF.

J is TRBJ2-3 and V is TRBV27; D call uncertain. Trimming removed 5 bases from V and 1 base from J, with 4 bases in between. The CDR3 extends over 12 amino acids. Germline CDR1 and CDR2: MNHEY and SMNVEV (reference sequence). The CDR3 nucleotides are TGTGCCAGCAGTCCCGGCACAGATACGCAGTATTTT. Translated: CASSPGTDTQYF.